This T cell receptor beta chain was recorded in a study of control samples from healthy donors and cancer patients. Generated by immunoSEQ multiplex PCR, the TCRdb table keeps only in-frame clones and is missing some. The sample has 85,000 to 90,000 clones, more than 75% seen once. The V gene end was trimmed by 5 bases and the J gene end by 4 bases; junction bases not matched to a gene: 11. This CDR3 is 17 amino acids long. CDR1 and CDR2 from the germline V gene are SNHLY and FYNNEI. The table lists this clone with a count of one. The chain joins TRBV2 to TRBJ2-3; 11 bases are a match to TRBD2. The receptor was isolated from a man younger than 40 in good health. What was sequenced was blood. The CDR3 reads CASSRSGTSGIADTQYF. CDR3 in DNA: TGTGCCAGCAGTCGATCCGGGACTAGCGGCATTGCAGATACGCAGTATTTT.